The rows below give T cell receptor beta chains drawn from one sample of a study of blood T cell repertoires in COVID-19. TCRdb's table, derived via immunoSEQ multiplex PCR, lists solely in-frame clones and lacks some. The data hold over 150,000 clones, with about four fifths observed a single time. Sequencing was carried out using peripheral blood. The origin of the receptors is an elderly woman with acute or convalescent COVID-19. The CDR3 runs from the conserved cysteine through the conserved F or W. The order of the fields is J gene, clone size, D gene, V gene, CDR3 protein, CDR3 DNA. D genes are given only for firm matches. The size of a clone is reported for some rows only, either as once, few or many, or as a class for expanded clones.

TRBJ1-4 | . | . | TRBV6-6 | CASSYIGLLEKLFF | TGTGCCAGCAGTTATATCGGGTTACTAGAAAAACTGTTTTTT
TRBJ2-1 | . | TRBD1 | TRBV18 | CASSLWTGDYNEQFF | TGTGCCAGCTCCCTTTGGACAGGGGATTACAATGAGCAGTTCTTC
TRBJ1-5 | . | . | TRBV30 | CAFSPGQANQPQHF | TGTGCCTTCAGTCCGGGACAAGCCAATCAGCCCCAGCATTTT
TRBJ2-2 | . | . | TRBV5-6 | CASSLMGMNTGELFF | TGTGCCAGCAGCTTGATGGGCATGAACACCGGGGAGCTGTTTTTT
TRBJ2-5 | . | TRBD1 | TRBV19 | CASGQGGETQYF | TGTGCCAGTGGACAGGGCGGGGAGACCCAGTACTTC
TRBJ1-2 | few | TRBD1 | TRBV10-3 | CAISESGQDHGYTF | TGTGCCATCAGTGAGTCTGGACAGGACCATGGCTACACCTTC
TRBJ1-6 | . | . | TRBV11-2 | CASSLPGGTHSPLHF | TGTGCCAGCAGCCTCCCTGGGGGGACGCATTCACCCCTCCACTTT
TRBJ1-2 | . | TRBD1 | TRBV10-2 | CASSDRTGAYGYTF | TGCGCCAGCAGTGACCGGACAGGGGCTTATGGCTACACCTTC
TRBJ1-1 | . | . | TRBV5-1 | CASSLDGPVVRAFF | TGCGCCAGCAGCCTCGATGGGCCGGTGGTGAGAGCTTTCTTT
TRBJ2-7 | . | TRBD2 | TRBV18 | CASSPPGLAVYEQYF | TGTGCCAGCTCACCACCGGGACTAGCGGTATACGAGCAGTACTTC
TRBJ2-3 | . | TRBD2 | TRBV6-2/TRBV6-3 | CASSWTSGGSLDTQYF | TGTGCCAGCAGCTGGACTAGCGGGGGTTCGTTAGATACGCAGTATTTT
TRBJ1-2 | . | . | TRBV19 | CASSVSGSVNYGYTF | TGTGCCAGTAGTGTCTCCGGGAGCGTTAACTATGGCTACACCTTC
TRBJ1-6 | . | TRBD1 | TRBV6-6 | CASSYVDRGQDSPLHF | TGTGCCAGCAGTTACGTGGACAGGGGTCAGGATTCACCCCTCCACTTT
TRBJ1-1 | . | . | TRBV29-1 | CSGSENTEAFF | TGCAGCGGTAGTGAGAACACTGAAGCTTTCTTT
TRBJ1-6 | . | . | TRBV7-9 | CASSRRADSPLHF | TGTGCCAGCAGCCGGCGGGCCGATTCACCCCTCCACTTT
TRBJ2-1 | . | TRBD2 | TRBV10-2 | CASSARLAGVGNEQFF | TGCGCCAGCAGTGCCCGACTAGCGGGAGTGGGTAATGAGCAGTTCTTC
TRBJ1-6 | . | . | TRBV6-5 | CASGARDNYNSPLHF | TGTGCCAGCGGGGCTCGGGACAATTATAATTCACCCCTCCACTTT
TRBJ1-4 | . | . | TRBV6-5 | CASSYSAAENEKLFF | TGTGCCAGCAGTTACTCGGCGGCAGAGAATGAAAAACTGTTTTTT
TRBJ2-3 | . | . | TRBV12-3/TRBV12-4 | CASRIGAADTQYF | TGTGCCAGCAGAATTGGAGCGGCAGATACGCAGTATTTT
TRBJ1-4 | . | TRBD1 | TRBV29-1 | CSVEATGHEKLFF | TGCAGCGTTGAAGCGACAGGGCATGAAAAACTGTTTTTT
TRBJ1-5 | . | . | TRBV2 | CASSGVGGVGIMQPQHF | TGTGCCAGCAGTGGGGTGGGAGGCGTTGGGATCATGCAGCCCCAGCATTTT
TRBJ2-3 | . | TRBD1 | TRBV4-3 | CASSQDTDRGRQDTQYF | TGCGCCAGCAGCCAAGATACGGACAGGGGGCGTCAAGATACGCAGTATTTT
TRBJ1-1 | once | . | TRBV6-5 | CASSYRRYTEAFF | TGTGCCAGCAGTTACCGTCGGTACACTGAAGCTTTCTTT
TRBJ1-5 | once | . | TRBV6-2/TRBV6-3 | CASSFGHSGDQPQHF | TGTGCCAGCAGCTTTGGGCACTCAGGGGACCAGCCCCAGCATTTT
TRBJ1-4 | . | TRBD1 | TRBV2 | CASLDRGREKLFF | TGTGCCAGCCTGGACAGGGGTAGAGAAAAACTGTTTTTT
TRBJ1-2 | . | TRBD1 | TRBV6-1 | CASSEYVGTGVSYGYTF | TGTGCCAGCAGTGAATATGTGGGGACAGGGGTCTCCTATGGCTACACCTTC
TRBJ2-3 | . | TRBD2 | TRBV6-2/TRBV6-3 | CASSYFWTSGREDPSTDTQYF | TGTGCCAGCAGTTACTTCTGGACTAGCGGGAGAGAAGACCCTAGCACAGATACGCAGTATTTT
TRBJ1-2 | . | . | TRBV3-1/TRBV3-2 | CASSQAPYTGPGGYTF | TGTGCCAGCAGCCAAGCGCCCTACACAGGGCCTGGTGGCTACACCTTC
TRBJ2-5 | . | . | TRBV9 | CASSVGTNGRETQYF | TGTGCCAGCAGCGTAGGAACTAACGGTCGGGAGACCCAGTACTTC
TRBJ1-2 | . | . | TRBV10-3 | CAISAGHSVPYGYTF | TGTGCCATCAGTGCGGGTCACTCAGTCCCCTATGGCTACACCTTC
TRBJ1-6 | . | . | TRBV6-2/TRBV6-3 | CASSTVSGYSPLHF | TGTGCCAGCAGTACGGTCAGCGGGTATTCACCCCTCCACTTT
TRBJ2-5 | . | . | TRBV6-9 | CASSFNIQETQYF | TGTGCCAGCAGTTTTAATATCCAAGAGACCCAGTACTTC
TRBJ1-1 | . | . | TRBV29-1 | CSVEVQENTEAFF | TGCAGCGTTGAAGTTCAGGAGAACACTGAAGCTTTCTTT
TRBJ2-5 | . | TRBD1 | TRBV18 | CASSSGQGRETQYF | TGTGCCAGCTCCTCGGGACAGGGGCGAGAGACCCAGTACTTC
TRBJ1-2 | . | . | TRBV20-1 | CSASGDEDYGYTF | TGCAGTGCTAGTGGCGACGAGGACTATGGCTACACCTTC
TRBJ2-1 | . | . | TRBV2 | CASSERLAGGEQFF | TGTGCCAGCAGTGAACGCTTAGCCGGGGGTGAGCAGTTCTTC
TRBJ2-1 | once | TRBD1 | TRBV7-2 | CASSLGTVYNEQFF | TGTGCCAGCAGCCTAGGGACAGTCTACAATGAGCAGTTCTTC
TRBJ1-2 | . | TRBD1 | TRBV19 | CASSAGQAVGGYTF | TGTGCCAGTAGTGCGGGACAGGCGGTTGGTGGCTACACCTTC
TRBJ2-5 | once | TRBD2 | TRBV5-6 | CASSLPGRGGVGQETQYF | TGTGCCAGCAGCTTGCCCGGACGGGGAGGGGTTGGTCAAGAGACCCAGTACTTC
TRBJ1-1 | . | TRBD1 | TRBV7-9 | CASREDRGTTEAFF | TGTGCCAGCAGAGAGGACAGGGGAACTACTGAAGCTTTCTTT
TRBJ1-1 | . | . | TRBV6-5 | CASTPSGDSNTEAFF | TGTGCCAGCACCCCATCGGGGGACTCGAACACTGAAGCTTTCTTT
TRBJ2-7 | . | . | TRBV6-6 | CASSYSASGDEQYF | TGTGCCAGCAGTTATTCGGCCTCGGGAGACGAGCAGTACTTC
TRBJ2-7 | . | . | TRBV6-2/TRBV6-3 | CASSYLLTGYEQYF | TGTGCCAGCAGTTACCTCTTGACAGGCTACGAGCAGTACTTC
TRBJ2-7 | . | . | TRBV21-1 | CASRRDSRSSYEQYF | TGTGCCAGCAGACGGGACAGTAGGAGCTCCTACGAGCAGTACTTC
TRBJ1-1 | once | TRBD1 | TRBV5-1 | CASSWTGTGGNTEAFF | TGCGCCAGCAGCTGGACAGGGACCGGGGGGAACACTGAAGCTTTCTTT
TRBJ2-7 | . | . | TRBV6-5 | CASSSTRGGLTYEQYF | TGTGCCAGCAGTTCTACAAGGGGGGGCCTTACCTACGAGCAGTACTTC
TRBJ1-1 | . | . | TRBV6-1 | CASSEALRGTEAFF | TGTGCCAGCAGTGAAGCGCTTCGGGGCACTGAAGCTTTCTTT
TRBJ1-2 | few | . | TRBV11-2 | CASSLTGRGYTF | TGTGCCAGCAGCCTGACAGGACGTGGCTACACCTTC
TRBJ1-5 | . | TRBD1 | TRBV18 | CASSPRGAGGQIGQPQHF | TGTGCCAGCTCACCACGGGGAGCAGGGGGGCAAATAGGTCAGCCCCAGCATTTT
TRBJ1-4 | few | TRBD1 | TRBV18 | CASSPGQALEKLFF | TGTGCCAGCTCACCGGGACAGGCTCTTGAAAAACTGTTTTTT
TRBJ1-2 | . | . | TRBV5-4 | CASSLDGNYGYTF | TGTGCCAGCAGCTTGGACGGTAACTATGGCTACACCTTC
TRBJ2-7 | . | TRBD1 | TRBV4-1 | CASSQGDRGPSYEQYF | TGCGCCAGCAGCCAAGGGGACAGGGGACCTTCCTACGAGCAGTACTTC
TRBJ2-3 | . | . | TRBV4-2 | CASDSARSTDTQYF | TGTGCCAGTGACTCTGCGCGGAGCACAGATACGCAGTATTTT
TRBJ1-2 | . | TRBD1 | TRBV3-1/TRBV3-2 | CASSQPGQGEYGYTF | TGTGCCAGCAGCCAACCCGGACAGGGGGAATATGGCTACACCTTC
TRBJ2-7 | . | . | TRBV19 | CASSIPSGGSGEQYF | TGTGCCAGTAGTATCCCCAGTGGTGGTAGCGGCGAGCAGTACTTC
TRBJ2-3 | . | . | TRBV14 | CASSPGTDTQYF | TGTGCCAGCAGCCCTGGCACAGATACGCAGTATTTT
TRBJ2-5 | . | TRBD2 | TRBV4-2 | CASSQGESGGGETQYF | TGTGCCAGCAGCCAAGGGGAAAGCGGGGGGGGAGAGACCCAGTACTTC
TRBJ1-6 | once | . | TRBV7-2 | CASSLGTTGLSPLHF | TGTGCCAGCAGCTTAGGGACGACAGGTCTTTCACCCCTCCACTTT
TRBJ2-7 | . | TRBD1 | TRBV29-1 | CSVGLDRDYEQYF | TGCAGCGTTGGCTTGGACAGGGATTACGAGCAGTACTTC
TRBJ2-7 | . | TRBD1 | TRBV18 | CASSPGARGSSYEQYF | TGTGCCAGCTCACCGGGGGCCAGGGGGAGCTCCTACGAGCAGTACTTC